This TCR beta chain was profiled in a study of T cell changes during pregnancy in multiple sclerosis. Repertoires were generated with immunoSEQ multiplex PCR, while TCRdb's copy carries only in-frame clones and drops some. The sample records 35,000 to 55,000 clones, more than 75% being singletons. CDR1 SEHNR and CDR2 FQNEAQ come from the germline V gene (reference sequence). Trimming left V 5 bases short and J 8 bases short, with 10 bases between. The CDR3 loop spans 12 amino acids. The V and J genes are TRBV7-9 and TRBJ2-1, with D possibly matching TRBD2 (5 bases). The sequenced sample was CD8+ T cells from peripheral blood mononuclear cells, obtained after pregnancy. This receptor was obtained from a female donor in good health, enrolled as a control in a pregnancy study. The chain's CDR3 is CASSAGGDEQFF. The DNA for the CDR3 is TGTGCCAGCAGCGCGGGTGGGGATGAGCAGTTCTTC.